This passage covers 29 T cell receptor beta chains from one sample sequenced in a study of blood T cells in healthy people across ages. Primed by a sample-barcoded 5' primer and a J-beta primer mix, a second PCR proceeded for 7 to 11 cycles. TCRdb re-called the 5' RACE reads through MiXCR, storing one row per CDR3 protein. The sample lists about 700,000 distinct CDR3 sequences; 32% were seen once. Material for sequencing was blood. The receptors shown here come from an elderly woman in good health.

This clonotype was seen a handful of times. This may arise from a read error, as a much more abundant clone is one base away. The rearrangement links TRBV5-1 to TRBJ2-3; tentative D call: TRBD1 (6 bases). Germline V gene lookup returns CDR1 SGHRS and CDR2 YFSETQ. V was shortened by 1 base and J by 3 bases, with 18 bases between the two germline ends. The CDR3 length is 17 residues. This chain's CDR3 is CASSLPSGTRPTDTQYF. The DNA for the CDR3 is TGCGCCAGCAGCTTGCCATCCGGGACAAGACCGACAGATACGCAGTATTTT.

The chain joins TRBV19 to TRBJ1-1; a weak D match, TRBD1 (5 bases). The CDR3 has 16 amino acids. Germline assignment: CDR1 LNHDA and CDR2 SQIVND (reference sequence). Deletions cut 4 bases from V and 5 bases from J, with 20 bases between. This chain's CDR3 is CASSTVSGQAGTEAFF. Written as DNA, the CDR3 is TGTGCCAGTAGTACGGTGTCGGGGCAGGCGGGAACTGAAGCTTTCTTT.

For this clonotype: This clone may be a read error of a much larger clone one base away. CDR3 amino acids: CASGIRAGGTQYF. In DNA, the CDR3 is TGTGCCAGCGGCATCCGAGCTGGGGGTACGCAGTATTTT. The chain has TRBV9 and TRBJ2-3; D is possibly TRBD1 or TRBD2 (5 bases each). The V gene's germline CDR1 is SGDLS and CDR2 YYNGEE. The CDR3 sequence is 13 residues long. V was cut by 7 bases and J by 8 bases, with 17 bases left in between.

This chain uses TRBV7-2 with TRBJ2-3, with 8 bases identical to TRBD2. From germline, CDR1 is SGHTA and CDR2 FQGNSA. This CDR3 is 15 amino acids long. The junction had 6 bases not matched to a gene; V was cut back by 3 bases and J by 4 bases. The DNA for the CDR3 is TGTGCCAGCAGCTTTCGAGCGGGGGAGCCAGATACGCAGTATTTT. As protein: CASSFRAGEPDTQYF.

This clonotype was recorded a few times. The chain joins TRBV2 to TRBJ1-3, with 7 nucleotides matching TRBD1. The ends lost 0 bases at V and 2 bases at J; junction bases unmatched: 1. This CDR3 spans 15 amino acids. Germline-derived CDR1 and CDR2 are SNHLY and FYNNEI. CDR3 in amino acids: CASSEATGPGNTIYF. The CDR3 DNA follows: TGTGCCAGCAGTGAAGCGACAGGGCCTGGAAACACCATATATTTT.

The chain joins TRBV27 to TRBJ2-3; D may be TRBD1 or TRBD2 (6 bases each). Trimming pared 9 bases from V and 1 base from J, leaving 17 bases between. The CDR3 runs 15 residues. From germline, CDR1 is MNHEY and CDR2 SMNVEV (reference sequence). The CDR3 here is CASRGGGEGTDTQYF. The CDR3 DNA reads as TGTGCCAGTCGAGGAGGGGGTGAGGGCACAGATACGCAGTATTTT.

The chain carries TRBV4-1 and TRBJ1-1; perhaps TRBD1 as D (6 bases). Trimming took 1 base from V and 6 from J, leaving 15 bases between them. Germline V CDR1 and CDR2: MGHRA, YSYEKL. The length of the CDR3 is 15 residues. CDR3 sequence reads: CASSQVQGGGAEAFF. In DNA form, the CDR3 reads TGCGCCAGCAGCCAAGTTCAGGGCGGGGGCGCTGAAGCTTTCTTT.

On this clonotype itself: This may be a read error, as it is one base from a much larger clone. The J gene is TRBJ1-2, the V gene TRBV4-3, with D possibly matching TRBD1 (5 bases). Germline assignment: CDR1 LGHNA and CDR2 YSLEER. The V end was cut by 0 bases, the J end by 3 bases, with 14 bases between. CDR3 length: 16 residues. DNA of the CDR3: TGCGCCAGCAGCCAAGATTGGACACCGGGGGACTATGGCTACACCTTC. As protein: CASSQDWTPGDYGYTF.

This clonotype was recorded many times. The rearrangement joins TRBV20-1 to TRBJ2-3; D tentatively reads TRBD1 or TRBD2 (5 bases each). The CDR3 has 15 amino acids. CDR1 and CDR2 from the germline V gene are DFQATT and SNEGSKA (reference sequence). Trimming took off 6 bases at V and 3 bases at J, with 19 bases between the two ends. The CDR3 DNA is TGCAGTGCCAGACGGGGTGGGCAGGGAACAGATACGCAGTATTTT. Translating it yields CSARRGGQGTDTQYF.

In its sample, this clonotype was seen many times. The chain recombines TRBV12-3 or TRBV12-4 with TRBJ2-4; D not resolved. This CDR3 has 14 residues. With 7 bases removed from V and 0 bases from J, the gap between germline ends came to 10 bases. This chain's CDR3 is CASTTSGAKNIQYF. The CDR3 DNA follows: TGTGCCAGCACCACGAGTGGAGCCAAAAACATTCAGTACTTC.

Written as DNA, the CDR3 is TGTGCCAGCAGACCGGGACAGCTCGCCTCTGGAAACACCATATATTTT. This gives the protein CASRPGQLASGNTIYF. The genes are TRBV7-6 and TRBJ1-3, with 7 bases aligning to TRBD1. In germline, CDR1 is SGHVS, CDR2 FNYEAQ. V gave up 6 bases and J gave up 0 bases; unmatched junction bases: 8. This CDR3 is built from 16 residues.

This clonotype occurred many times. The chain joins TRBV18 to TRBJ2-7, with 7 bases fitting TRBD2. Per germline, CDR1 KGHSH and CDR2 LQKENI. V was pared by 0 bases and J by 4 bases, with 15 bases of the junction left unmatched. The CDR3 length is 18 residues. The DNA of the CDR3 is TGTGCCAGCTCACCACCTGTGCCGAGCTCCTGGGGGGGGTACGAGCAGTACTTC. Its translation is CASSPPVPSSWGGYEQYF.

The chain has TRBV12-3 or TRBV12-4 and TRBJ2-3; TRBD2 matches 8 bases. Trimming took 6 bases from V and 0 from J; bases not matched to a gene: 5. The CDR3 length is 15 residues. The CDR3 is CASRHGGGSTDTQYF. As DNA, the CDR3 is TGTGCCAGCAGACATGGCGGGGGGAGCACAGATACGCAGTATTTT.

The chain couples TRBV15 to TRBJ2-3; unclear D gene. Germline V CDR1 and CDR2: LNHNV, YYDKDF (reference sequence). The CDR3 length is 12 residues. Trimming took 4 bases from V and 5 from J, leaving 7 bases between them. The CDR3 spells CATSTGEDTQYF. CDR3 DNA sequence: TGTGCCACCAGCACCGGAGAAGATACGCAGTATTTT.

This rearrangement joins TRBV10-3 to TRBJ1-1; D might be TRBD1 (5 bases). Trimming took off 9 bases at V and 1 base at J, with 12 bases between the two ends. CDR3 size: 13 residues. CDR1 and CDR2 from the germline V gene are ENHRY and SYGVKD. DNA for the CDR3: TGTGCCATGGCTTCGGGGGAGAACACTGAAGCTTTCTTT. Amino acid sequence: CAMASGENTEAFF.

This clonotype has only a few counts. The V gene is TRBV27, the J gene TRBJ2-1; 13 nucleotides line up with TRBD2. From germline, CDR1 is MNHEY and CDR2 SMNVEV (reference sequence). V gave up 6 bases and J gave up 5 bases; unmatched junction bases: 7. The CDR3 has 16 residues. The CDR3 region has the DNA TGTGCCAGCAGCCCCAGACTAGCGGGAGGCCACAATGAGCAGTTCTTC. It encodes CASSPRLAGGHNEQFF.

This clonotype has at least ten counts. The germline gene is not matched at one end of the junction; a read error may be the cause. The V call is TRBV7-7, the J call TRBJ2-7, with 7 bases that match TRBD2. Germline assignment: CDR1 SSHAT and CDR2 FNYEAQ (reference sequence). This CDR3 contains 15 residues. CDR3 in amino acids: CASSLAQGREYEQYF. CDR3 coding DNA: TGTGCTAGCAGCTTAGCGCAAGGGCGGGAGTACGAGCAGTACTTC.

Ten or more counts support this clonotype. This chain uses TRBV7-9 with TRBJ2-1, with a tentative D call TRBD1 (6 bases). This CDR3 has 15 amino acids. The V gene lost 3 bases and the J gene lost 10 bases, with 19 bases spanning the gap. Germline assignment: CDR1 SEHNR and CDR2 FQNEAQ (reference sequence). The CDR3 coding sequence is TGTGCCAGCAGCTTCCGACAGGTGGCCAGGGTGGAGCAGTTCTTC. This gives the protein CASSFRQVARVEQFF.

This clonotype was observed at least ten times. The chain employs TRBV6-5 and TRBJ2-1, with TRBD2 as a possible D gene (8 bases). The CDR3 spans 14 residues. Germline CDR1 MNHEY, CDR2 SVGAGI. V was pared by 8 bases and J by 9 bases, with 20 bases between. The CDR3 sequence: CASRGGGGLVEQFF. The CDR3 DNA is TGTGCCAGCCGAGGGGGCGGGGGGTTGGTTGAGCAGTTCTTC.

Of note for this clonotype: A much bigger clone sits one base away, suggesting this may be a read error. J is TRBJ2-1 and V is TRBV7-3, with TRBD2 identical over 7 bases. Near its end, the DNA agrees better with TRBJ2-7, so the J call may be wrong. The length of the CDR3 is 14 residues. The germline gives CDR1 SGHTA, CDR2 FQGTGA. CDR3 DNA: TGTGCCAGTTCACGGGGGGATACCTACAATGAGCAGTACTTC. It encodes CASSRGDTYNEQYF.

This clonotype was seen only a few times. The gene calls are TRBV27 and TRBJ2-1; D tentatively reads TRBD1 or TRBD2 (6 bases each). Between the trimmed V and J ends, which lost 8 bases and 2 bases, there was a span of 16 bases. This CDR3 spans 15 amino acids. Looked up from germline, CDR1 is MNHEY and CDR2 is SMNVEV (reference sequence). The CDR3: CASGPPRGPYNEQFF. CDR3 bases: TGTGCCAGCGGCCCCCCACGGGGGCCCTACAATGAGCAGTTCTTC.

This clonotype was recorded at least ten times. The chain uses TRBV20-1 and TRBJ1-2; D unresolved. Trimming stripped 1 base from V and 1 base from J, with 10 bases between. The V gene's germline CDR1 is DFQATT and CDR2 SNEGSKA (reference sequence). The CDR3 spans 14 residues. The CDR3 DNA reads TGCAGTGCTAGAGTCGTAGGGATTAACTATGGCTACACCTTC. Translating it yields CSARVVGINYGYTF.

Ten or more counts support this clonotype. The rearrangement uses TRBV7-2 and TRBJ2-3; perhaps TRBD1 as D (6 bases). The V end was cut by 3 bases, the J end by 3 bases, with 13 bases between. The CDR3 contains 15 residues. Germline values: CDR1 SGHTA, CDR2 FQGNSA. The CDR3 sequence: CASSLGQGNTDTQYF. The DNA for the CDR3 is TGTGCCAGCAGCTTGGGACAAGGGAATACAGATACGCAGTATTTT. The whole variable domain, filled in from reference TRBV7-2 and TRBJ2-3, reads GAGVSQSPSNKVTEKGKDVELRCDPISGHTALYWYRQSLGQGLEFLIYFQGNSAPDKSGLPSDRFSAERTGGSVSTLTIQRTQQEDSAVYLCASSLGQGNTDTQYFGPGTRLTVL.

The chain joins TRBV7-2 to TRBJ2-5, with 9 positions matching TRBD2. The germline CDR1 and CDR2 sequences are SGHTA and FQGNSA. V gave up 3 bases and J gave up 1 base; unmatched junction bases: 9. The CDR3 is 17 residues long. CDR3 in DNA: TGTGCCAGCAGCTTGGGACTAGCTCACTGGGGCCAAGAGACCCAGTACTTC. Protein product: CASSLGLAHWGQETQYF.

This chain joins TRBV30 and TRBJ1-6; TRBD1 might be the D (5 bases). Germline CDR1 reads GTSNPN; CDR2 reads SVGIG (reference sequence). V gave up 0 bases and J gave up 7 bases, with 7 bases separating them. CDR3 length: 13 amino acids. CDR3 nucleotides: TGTGCCTGGAGTGTAGCAGGGAATTCACCCCTCCACTTT. This translates into CAWSVAGNSPLHF.

This clonotype was seen just once. The chain carries TRBV21-1 and TRBJ1-1. TRBV21-1 is shown as a pseudogene. The CDR3 loop spans 11 amino acids. The CDR3 reads CASPRNTEAFF. In DNA form, the CDR3 reads TGTGCCAGCCCCCGGAACACTGAAGCTTTCTTT.

The V and J genes are TRBV28 and TRBJ1-2, with a possible D match to TRBD1 (6 bases). Trimming removed 4 bases at V and 8 bases at J, with 14 bases between. Looked up from germline, CDR1 is MDHEN and CDR2 is SYDVKM. This CDR3 is 13 amino acids long. Here the CDR3 reads CASSSGQLSGYTF. The CDR3 DNA reads TGTGCCAGCAGTTCCGGACAGCTAAGCGGCTACACCTTC.

This clonotype occurred a few times. The gene calls are TRBV6-5 and TRBJ2-7; D possibly corresponds to TRBD2 (5 bases). This CDR3 has 15 residues. Trimming removed 6 bases at V and 7 bases at J, with 22 bases between. Germline CDR1 and CDR2: MNHEY and SVGAGI. In DNA, the CDR3 is TGTGCCAGCAGAAGAGGGCTGGGCGCCTACAATGAGCAGTACTTC. Its protein is CASRRGLGAYNEQYF.

The table lists this clonotype with many counts. This sequence joins TRBV28 and TRBJ2-7; D might be TRBD1 (5 bases). The V gene lost 8 bases and the J gene lost 3 bases, with 23 bases spanning the gap. This CDR3 is built from 16 residues. Germline loops: CDR1 MDHEN, CDR2 SYDVKM. The CDR3 DNA is TGTGCCAGCTCGGGTCAGGGTCGGACCCAGGGCTACGAGCAGTACTTC. It encodes CASSGQGRTQGYEQYF.